A selection of T cell receptor beta chains follows, all from one sample in a study of blood T cell repertoires in COVID-19. Measured with immunoSEQ multiplex PCR; TCRdb has only the in-frame clones, and not every one. The sample comprises 200,000 to 250,000 clones, about 85% of which are singletons, and roughly 10% rests with the top ten. Material: PBMCs or T cells enriched from blood (not recorded which). The receptors were gathered from a young man who had recovered from COVID-19. The CDR3 runs from the conserved cysteine through the conserved F or W. The D gene is left open where the match is weak. The size entry is marked missing in some rows and otherwise reads once, few, many or a size class.

>-|TRBJ1-1|-|TRBV28
CASSPPGPNTEAFF
TGTGCCAGCAGTCCCCCAGGGCCCAACACTGAAGCTTTCTTT
>TRBD1|TRBJ1-5|-|TRBV2
CASSAGQGAPGGQPQHF
TGTGCCAGCAGTGCCGGACAGGGGGCGCCGGGAGGTCAGCCCCAGCATTTT
>-|TRBJ1-6|-|TRBV2
CASRSGDSPLHF
TGTGCCAGCAGGTCAGGGGATTCACCCCTCCACTTT
>-|TRBJ1-3|-|TRBV12-3/TRBV12-4
CASRRQGNTIYF
TGTGCCAGCCGGAGACAGGGAAACACCATATATTTT
>-|TRBJ1-2|-|TRBV30
CAWSAQGGNYGYTF
TGTGCCTGGAGTGCACAGGGCGGCAACTATGGCTACACCTTC
>TRBD1|TRBJ1-2|-|TRBV7-9
CASSLTGDDGYTF
TGTGCCAGCAGCTTAACAGGGGACGATGGCTACACCTTC
>TRBD1|TRBJ1-2|-|TRBV30
CAWSNTNGQAGHF
TGTGCCTGGAGTAATACGAACGGACAGGCCGGCCACTTC
>-|TRBJ1-4|once|TRBV7-9
CASTLQWGDEKLFF
TGTGCCAGCACGTTACAGTGGGGGGATGAAAAACTGTTTTTT
>-|TRBJ2-7|-|TRBV4-3
CASSQDLAGFKYF
TGCGCCAGCAGCCAAGATCTGGCAGGGTTCAAGTACTTC
>TRBD2|TRBJ2-7|-|TRBV4-3
CASSQEIGLASSYEQYF
TGCGCCAGCAGCCAAGAAATCGGACTAGCTAGCTCCTACGAGCAGTACTTC
>TRBD2|TRBJ2-7|-|TRBV5-1
CASSLLAGSTYEQYF
TGCGCCAGCAGCCTGTTAGCGGGATCTACCTACGAGCAGTACTTC
>-|TRBJ1-1|-|TRBV5-6
CASSLDQGRNTEAFF
TGTGCCAGCAGCTTGGACCAGGGAAGGAACACTGAAGCTTTCTTT
>-|TRBJ1-2|-|TRBV12-5
CASGLVPGNYGYTF
TGTGCTAGTGGCCTCGTTCCAGGCAACTATGGCTACACCTTC
>TRBD2|TRBJ2-7|-|TRBV28
CASGLGSHYEQYF
TGTGCCAGCGGACTAGGCAGCCACTACGAGCAGTACTTC
>-|TRBJ2-1|-|TRBV19
CASSIDIGGRRNEQFF
TGTGCCAGTAGTATAGACATAGGAGGGCGGAGAAATGAGCAGTTCTTC
>TRBD2|TRBJ2-3|-|TRBV7-2
CASSQGGGDTQYF
TGTGCCAGCAGCCAAGGCGGGGGAGATACGCAGTATTTT
>-|TRBJ2-1|once|TRBV27
CASSLFVREVDEQFF
TGTGCCAGCAGTTTATTTGTCAGGGAGGTTGATGAGCAGTTCTTC
>TRBD1|TRBJ1-1|-|TRBV28
CASSFTGTGPLNTEAFF
TGTGCCAGCAGTTTCACCGGGACAGGGCCATTGAACACTGAAGCTTTCTTT
>-|TRBJ2-7|-|TRBV25-1
CASSEGGAAYEQYF
TGTGCCAGCAGTGAGGGGGGGGCCGCCTACGAGCAGTACTTC
>-|TRBJ1-1|once|TRBV9
CASSVVDRNTEAFF
TGTGCCAGCAGCGTAGTTGACAGGAACACTGAAGCTTTCTTT
>-|TRBJ2-2|-|TRBV2
CASSAVSPANTGELFF
TGTGCCAGCAGTGCGGTGTCCCCCGCGAACACCGGGGAGCTGTTTTTT
>TRBD2|TRBJ2-1|-|TRBV7-2
CASSLRAGGAAGNEQFF
TGTGCCAGCAGCTTACGAGCGGGAGGGGCGGCTGGCAATGAGCAGTTCTTC
>TRBD1|TRBJ2-7|-|TRBV28
CASSAQGWQYF
TGTGCCAGCAGCGCACAGGGGTGGCAGTACTTC
>-|TRBJ1-2|-|TRBV5-4
CASNLALQGYSHGYTF
TGTGCCAGCAACCTCGCCCTTCAGGGATATTCGCATGGCTACACCTTC
>-|TRBJ2-5|-|TRBV19
CASSTRLTAPETQYF
TGTGCCAGTAGTACCCGTTTGACTGCCCCGGAGACCCAGTACTTC
>-|TRBJ1-1|-|TRBV5-8
CASSLFTAFTNTEAFF
TGTGCCAGCAGCTTGTTTACAGCCTTTACTAACACTGAAGCTTTCTTT
>-|TRBJ2-7|-|TRBV30
CAWSLRDFYEQYF
TGTGCCTGGAGCCTCCGGGACTTCTACGAGCAGTACTTC
>-|TRBJ1-1|-|TRBV7-3
CASSLKGGPTEAFF
TGTGCCAGCAGCTTAAAAGGGGGTCCTACTGAAGCTTTCTTT
>-|TRBJ1-2|-|TRBV28
CASSSYPVGGAGYTF
TGTGCCAGCAGTTCATATCCGGTCGGGGGTGCGGGCTACACCTTC
>TRBD1|TRBJ2-5|-|TRBV2
CASRDDRVRAETQYF
TGTGCCAGCAGGGACGACAGGGTGAGGGCAGAGACCCAGTACTTC
>-|TRBJ1-5|-|TRBV9
CASSLTGSQPQHF
TGTGCCAGCAGTCTTACAGGGAGTCAGCCCCAGCATTTT
>TRBD2|TRBJ2-1|-|TRBV30
CAWNQLAGIYNEQFF
TGTGCCTGGAATCAATTAGCGGGCATATACAATGAGCAGTTCTTC
>TRBD1|TRBJ1-2|few|TRBV7-2
CASSPGQGPLYGYTF
TGTGCCAGCAGCCCAGGACAGGGCCCACTCTATGGCTACACCTTC
>-|TRBJ2-1|-|TRBV28
CASSLWGQSSYNEQFF
TGTGCCAGCAGTTTATGGGGCCAGAGCTCCTACAATGAGCAGTTCTTC
>-|TRBJ1-6|-|TRBV2
CASSDQNSPLHF
TGTGCCAGCAGTGATCAGAATTCACCCCTCCACTTT
>TRBD1|TRBJ2-7|-|TRBV27
CASSPRQGPHEQYF
TGTGCCAGCAGTCCGAGACAGGGGCCCCACGAGCAGTACTTC
>-|TRBJ1-5|-|TRBV7-2
CASSSGGGKHQPQHF
TGTGCCAGCAGCTCGGGGGGCGGGAAGCATCAGCCCCAGCATTTT
>TRBD1|TRBJ1-6|-|TRBV25-1
CASSGRQGTGSYNSPLHF
TGTGCCAGCAGTGGTCGACAGGGGACGGGCTCCTATAATTCACCCCTCCACTTT
>-|TRBJ2-7|-|TRBV28
CASSTKGGSWEQYF
TGTGCCAGCAGCACTAAAGGGGGTAGTTGGGAGCAGTACTTC
>-|TRBJ2-2|-|TRBV10-3
CAIRRAGESGELFF
TGTGCCATCAGAAGAGCAGGGGAGTCCGGGGAGCTGTTTTTT
>TRBD2|TRBJ2-2|-|TRBV24-1
CATSDLPSGRVSGELFF
TGTGCCACCAGTGACCTCCCTAGCGGTCGTGTCTCCGGGGAGCTGTTTTTT
>-|TRBJ1-2|-|TRBV4-1
CASSQEAGNGYTF
TGCGCCAGCAGCCAAGAGGCGGGGAATGGCTACACCTTC
>TRBD2|TRBJ2-3|-|TRBV7-2
CASSFTSVPDTQYF
TGTGCCAGCAGCTTCACTAGCGTCCCCGATACGCAGTATTTT
>-|TRBJ2-5|-|TRBV19
CASSIYGEQETQYF
TGTGCCAGTAGTATTTATGGGGAGCAAGAGACCCAGTACTTC
>TRBD1|TRBJ1-1|-|TRBV23-1
CASSQNRQGAQAFF
TGCGCCAGCAGTCAAAATAGACAGGGGGCGCAAGCTTTCTTT
>-|TRBJ1-3|-|TRBV5-1
CASSLTTGYSGNTIYF
TGCGCCAGCAGCCTGACTACAGGGTACTCTGGAAACACCATATATTTT
>-|TRBJ1-1|-|TRBV3-1/TRBV3-2
CASSRTDTEAFF
TGTGCCAGCAGCCGGACTGACACTGAAGCTTTCTTT
>-|TRBJ1-1|-|TRBV19
CASKTDGGTEAFF
TGTGCCAGCAAGACTGACGGTGGCACTGAAGCTTTCTTT
>-|TRBJ2-5|once|TRBV2
CASSEALGSGGETQYF
TGTGCCAGCAGTGAAGCGCTAGGTAGCGGCGGAGAGACCCAGTACTTC
>-|TRBJ2-6|-|TRBV7-3
CASSLAGGGTGANVLTF
TGTGCCAGCAGCCTAGCCGGGGGAGGCACTGGGGCCAACGTCCTGACTTTC
>-|TRBJ1-2|-|TRBV2
CASSATLRNLNYGYTF
TGTGCCAGCAGTGCTACCCTGCGTAACCTTAACTATGGCTACACCTTC
>-|TRBJ1-6|-|TRBV28
CASSFRGTNSPLHF
TGTGCCAGCAGTTTTAGGGGGACGAATTCACCCCTCCACTTT